This entry lists 24 T cell receptor beta chains sequenced from one sample in a study of T cell responses to AZD1222 COVID-19 vaccine. The repertoire was sequenced with immunoSEQ multiplex PCR; TCRdb's copy has only in-frame clones and lacks some. The table includes 100,000 to 150,000 clones, about 88% detected once. The sample consisted of peripheral blood, taken 28 days after the second AZD1222 dose. The source is an adult who received the AZD1222 COVID-19 vaccine.

The V and J genes are TRBV28 and TRBJ1-5, with 10 bases lining up with TRBD1. The trim removed 5 bases at V and 5 bases at J, leaving 9 bases unmatched. Germline V lookup: CDR1 MDHEN, CDR2 SYDVKM. The CDR3 runs to 16 residues. In DNA form, the CDR3 reads TGTGCCAGCAGTCCGACAGGGGGCCCACCCCATCAGCCCCAGCATTTT. It specifies CASSPTGGPPHQPQHF.

J is TRBJ2-5 and V is TRBV10-3, with unresolved D. The CDR3 covers 13 residues. Trimming left V 3 bases short and J 4 bases short, with 9 bases between. From germline, CDR1 is ENHRY and CDR2 SYGVKD. CDR3 sequence reads: CAISDAGRETQYF. The CDR3, as DNA: TGTGCCATCAGTGACGCCGGCCGAGAGACCCAGTACTTC.

The chain has TRBV11-2 and TRBJ2-5, with 15 bases that match TRBD2. V shed 0 bases, J shed 1 base, and the junction held 9 bases outside the gene matches. This CDR3 has 20 amino acids. Germline CDR1 SGHAT, CDR2 FQNNGV. The CDR3 nucleotides are TGTGCCAGCAGCTTAGATTCCGGACTAGCGGGGGGGCGTATCCAAGAGACCCAGTACTTC. This sequence encodes CASSLDSGLAGGRIQETQYF.

The V gene is TRBV5-6, the J gene TRBJ1-3; D is perhaps TRBD1 (6 bases). The CDR3 is made up of 14 amino acids. From germline, CDR1 is SGHDT and CDR2 YYEEEE. Trimming left V 4 bases short and J 3 bases short, with 11 bases between. The DNA of the CDR3 is TGTGCCAGCAGCCAACAGGGCGATGGAAACACCATATATTTT. Residues: CASSQQGDGNTIYF. The complete variable domain, with remaining parts taken from reference TRBV5-6 and TRBJ1-3, reads DAGVTQSPTHLIKTRGQQVTLRCSPKSGHDTVSWYQQALGQGPQFIFQYYEEEERQRGNFPDRFSGHQFPNYSSELNVNALLLGDSALYLCASSQQGDGNTIYFGEGSWLTVV.

The CDR3 region is CASSVGVNSYNEQFF. For the CDR3, the DNA is TGTGCCAGCTCCGTCGGAGTTAACTCCTACAATGAGCAGTTCTTC. The V gene is TRBV27, the J gene TRBJ2-1, with D unresolved. This CDR3 has 15 amino acids. Trimming pared 8 bases from V and 0 bases from J, leaving 14 bases between. CDR1 and CDR2 (germline): MNHEY, SMNVEV (reference sequence).

The J gene is TRBJ1-2, the V gene TRBV9, with D unresolved. CDR3 length equals 14 residues. Trimming removed 2 bases from V and 4 bases from J, with 12 bases in between. The germline CDR1 and CDR2 sequences are SGDLS and YYNGEE. The CDR3 DNA sequence: TGTGCCAGCAGCGTCGCGGGGAGTAGCTATGGCTACACCTTC. Translation gives CASSVAGSSYGYTF.

As for this clone: Different DNA sequences within this sample yield the same CDR3. J is TRBJ2-5 and V is TRBV18, with a tentative D call TRBD2 (6 bases). In germline, CDR1 is KGHSH, CDR2 LQKENI. The CDR3 is 12 amino acids. V was trimmed by 3 bases and J by 4 bases, leaving 6 bases between them. The CDR3 coding sequence is TGTGCCAGCTCACCGGGGGGAGAGACCCAGTACTTC. It specifies CASSPGGETQYF.

The chain has TRBV18 and TRBJ2-3; D gene unclear. Germline V gene sequence: CDR1 KGHSH, CDR2 LQKENI. V dropped 3 bases and J dropped 1 base, with 11 bases sitting between them. The length of the CDR3 is 15 residues. Written as DNA, the CDR3 is TGTGCCAGCTCACCCGTCGCGGCTGGCACAGATACGCAGTATTTT. Protein product: CASSPVAAGTDTQYF.

This chain links TRBV6-5 with TRBJ1-2; no definite D call. Trimming stripped 8 bases from V and 9 bases from J, with 16 bases between. CDR1 and CDR2 (germline): MNHEY, SVGAGI. The CDR3 spans 12 residues. CDR3 nucleotide sequence: TGTGCCAGCGGGCGCAATGGGGAACGCTACACCTTC. Its translation: CASGRNGERYTF.

The genes are TRBV14 and TRBJ1-6, with TRBD1 as a possible D gene (5 bases). Trimming took 1 base from V and 6 from J, leaving 10 bases between them. Germline values: CDR1 SGHDN, CDR2 FVKESK. The CDR3 is 15 residues long. CDR3 nucleotides: TGTGCCAGCAGCCAAGGGTGGGGGGGTAATTCACCCCTCCACTTT. Its protein is CASSQGWGGNSPLHF.

This chain uses TRBV20-1 with TRBJ1-6; D uncertain. In germline, CDR1 is DFQATT, CDR2 SNEGSKA (reference sequence). With 4 bases removed from V and 14 bases from J, the gap between germline ends came to 12 bases. This CDR3 comprises 11 residues. CDR3 coding DNA: TGCAGTGCTAACGACCTTCGAACCCTCCACTTT. It codes for CSANDLRTLHF.

DNA for the CDR3: TGTGCTAGTGGTTCCCAACCTAATCCCTTAGGAAACTACGAGCAGTACTTC. This codes for CASGSQPNPLGNYEQYF. The chain has TRBV12-5 and TRBJ2-7, with D unresolved. Germline CDR1 reads LGHNT; CDR2 reads FRNRAP. Trimming took 4 bases from V and 3 from J, leaving 22 bases between them. This CDR3 is built from 17 residues.

The chain's CDR3 is CAISGGVLNTGELFF. The CDR3 DNA reads as TGTGCCATCAGTGGGGGGGTCTTGAACACCGGGGAGCTGTTTTTT. The chain links TRBV10-3 to TRBJ2-2, with a weak D call TRBD2 (6 bases). This CDR3 spans 15 amino acids. Deletions cut 4 bases from V and 1 base from J, with 10 bases between. Germline-derived CDR1 and CDR2 are ENHRY and SYGVKD.

This chain joins TRBV18 and TRBJ2-5; a possible D gene is TRBD1 (6 bases). The V end lost 2 bases, the J end lost 1 base, and 17 bases lay between the germline ends. The CDR3 length is 17 residues. Per germline, CDR1 KGHSH and CDR2 LQKENI. CDR3 bases: TGTGCCAGCTCACCAGTCGGACAGCTCTACCTCCAAGAGACCCAGTACTTC. This gives the protein CASSPVGQLYLQETQYF.

The V and J genes are TRBV4-3 and TRBJ2-7, with 14 bases aligning to TRBD2. Germline V gives CDR1 LGHNA, CDR2 YSLEER. The CDR3 extends over 17 amino acids. V was pared by 3 bases and J by 0 bases, with 4 bases of the junction left unmatched. The CDR3 DNA sequence: TGCGCCAGCAGCCATGGACTAGCGGGGGGTAGCTCCTACGAGCAGTACTTC. It translates to CASSHGLAGGSSYEQYF.

The CDR3 loop is CASSYSKAGALWEQYF. CDR3 DNA sequence: TGTGCCAGCAGTTACTCGAAGGCAGGGGCCCTCTGGGAGCAGTACTTC. This chain joins TRBV6-5 and TRBJ2-7; D might be TRBD1 (6 bases). The V gene's germline CDR1 is MNHEY and CDR2 SVGAGI. Trimming left V 0 bases short and J 7 bases short, with 19 bases between. The CDR3 runs to 16 residues.

This sequence joins TRBV7-3 and TRBJ2-1, with 7 positions matching TRBD1. This CDR3 region has 13 residues. The ends lost 3 bases at V and 5 bases at J; junction bases unmatched: 1. From germline, CDR1 is SGHTA and CDR2 FQGTGA. The CDR3 nucleotides are TGTGCCAGCAGCTTGACAGGGAACAATGAGCAGTTCTTC. Its protein is CASSLTGNNEQFF.

The V call is TRBV25-1, the J call TRBJ1-5; tentatively, D is TRBD1 (6 bases). CDR3 length: 15 amino acids. V was shortened by 1 base and J by 6 bases, with 13 bases between the two germline ends. Looked up from germline, CDR1 is MGHDK and CDR2 is SYGVNS. As DNA, the CDR3 is TGTGCCAGCAGTGAATCAGGGGTCCTGGGTCAGCCCCAGCATTTT. Its protein is CASSESGVLGQPQHF.

The V and J genes are TRBV11-3 and TRBJ2-2, with TRBD2 as a possible D gene (6 bases). V was trimmed by 4 bases and J by 6 bases, leaving 21 bases between them. Germline values: CDR1 SGHNT, CDR2 YENEEA. This CDR3 region has 17 residues. As DNA, the CDR3 is TGTGCCAGCAGCTCCAGGATGGGGGGAGAGCCGCCCGGGGAGCTGTTTTTT. This sequence encodes CASSSRMGGEPPGELFF. Full variable domain (missing parts from reference TRBV11-3 and TRBJ2-2): EAGVVQSPRYKIIEKKQPVAFWCNPISGHNTLYWYLQNLGQGPELLIRYENEEAVDDSQLPKDRFSAERLKGVDSTLKIQPAELGDSAVYLCASSSRMGGEPPGELFFGEGSRLTVL.

This chain joins TRBV24-1 and TRBJ2-7; 9 bases line up with TRBD1. Per germline, CDR1 KGHDR and CDR2 SFDVKD. The CDR3 loop spans 17 amino acids. Trimming at V came to 3 bases and at J to 2 bases, leaving 10 bases not matched to a gene. The CDR3: CATSDHRQGGGTYEQYF. The CDR3 DNA sequence: TGTGCCACCAGTGATCACAGACAGGGGGGAGGGACCTACGAGCAGTACTTC.

The chain joins TRBV4-3 to TRBJ1-1; weak D call: TRBD1 (5 bases). Germline V gene sequence: CDR1 LGHNA, CDR2 YSLEER. Trimming pared 0 bases from V and 4 bases from J, leaving 9 bases between. The CDR3 sequence is 14 residues long. The CDR3 nucleotides are TGCGCCAGCAGCCAAGAAAGGCAGGGCACTGAAGCTTTCTTT. Translated, it gives CASSQERQGTEAFF.

V gene TRBV7-3 combines with J gene TRBJ1-1; 7 bases are shared with TRBD1. The CDR3 has 16 amino acids. Germline lookup yields CDR1 SGHTA and CDR2 FQGTGA. With 5 bases clipped from V and 2 bases from J, the junction kept 11 bases outside the gene matches. The CDR3: CASSPGRGPGNTEAFF. In DNA form, the CDR3 reads TGTGCCAGCAGCCCAGGGAGGGGGCCAGGAAACACTGAAGCTTTCTTT.

V gene TRBV11-2 combines with J gene TRBJ2-7; perhaps D is TRBD1 or TRBD2 (6 bases each). Germline V CDR1 and CDR2: SGHAT, FQNNGV. The length of the CDR3 is 17 residues. Trimming stripped 1 base from V and 2 bases from J, with 18 bases between. The CDR3 nucleotides are TGTGCCAGCAGCTTAGGAGGGGGGTCAGCGGACGCCTACGAGCAGTACTTC. Amino acid sequence: CASSLGGGSADAYEQYF.

The CDR3 sequence: CASSNGRTYNEQFF. CDR3 DNA sequence: TGCGCCAGCAGCAACGGGAGGACCTACAATGAGCAGTTCTTC. The chain uses TRBV5-1 and TRBJ2-1, with TRBD2 identical over 7 bases. From germline, CDR1 is SGHRS and CDR2 YFSETQ. CDR3 size: 14 residues. Trimming at V came to 4 bases and at J to 2 bases, leaving 3 bases not matched to a gene.